This T cell receptor (beta chain) derives from a study of T-cell reconstitution after alpha-beta-depleted transplantation in children. TCRbeta library construction was performed incorporating unique molecular identifiers. From the PCR reads, TCRdb called clonotypes with MiXCR, one entry per CDR3 protein. The data show approximately 400,000 distinct CDR3 sequences, approximately 10% seen once. Only a few counts were recorded for this clonotype. Specimen: PBMCs from the stem cell graft donor, collected from the stem cell graft. This clonotype was obtained from a human donor who donated a stem cell graft to a child with acute myeloid leukemia.

This chain's CDR3 is CASSFWTGINEQFF. DNA of the CDR3: TGTGCCAGCAGCTTCTGGACAGGGATTAATGAGCAGTTCTTC. The chain employs TRBV11-1 and TRBJ2-1, with 8 bases identical to TRBD1. This CDR3 spans 14 amino acids. The germline V gene has CDR1 SGHAT and CDR2 FQDESV (reference sequence). J lost 7 bases, V lost 3 bases, and 5 bases had no gene match.